This T cell receptor (beta chain) appears in the sequencing data of a study of CD8 T cells in ankylosing spondylitis. Overall study results and limits: Disease-linked clones displayed a CD8+ phenotype and appeared relatively rarely in peripheral blood. About 8 highly homologous variants formed a TCR beta motif that appeared characteristic of ankylosing spondylitis blood.

Construction of TCR beta libraries was performed using quantitative 5'-RACE with molecular barcodes. A single record per CDR3 protein comes from TCRdb applying MiXCR to the 5' RACE reads. The table has 750,000 to 850,000 distinct CDR3 sequences, roughly 10% seen once; the top ten hold just over 0.5%. Turning to this clonotype: Its cognate antigen is unknown.

The CDR3 has 14 residues. CDR1 and CDR2 from the germline V gene are MRHNA and SNTAGT. The V and J ends lost 8 bases and 0 bases respectively, with 11 bases between them. Sequenced: blood, either unsorted or a sorted T cell fraction (not recorded which). This TCR was recovered from a male donor with ankylosing spondylitis. The chain links TRBV6-4 to TRBJ1-3; no reliable D call. The DNA of the CDR3 is TGTGCCAGCTCTTTGTCCACCTCTGGAAACACCATATATTTT. This translates into CASSLSTSGNTIYF.